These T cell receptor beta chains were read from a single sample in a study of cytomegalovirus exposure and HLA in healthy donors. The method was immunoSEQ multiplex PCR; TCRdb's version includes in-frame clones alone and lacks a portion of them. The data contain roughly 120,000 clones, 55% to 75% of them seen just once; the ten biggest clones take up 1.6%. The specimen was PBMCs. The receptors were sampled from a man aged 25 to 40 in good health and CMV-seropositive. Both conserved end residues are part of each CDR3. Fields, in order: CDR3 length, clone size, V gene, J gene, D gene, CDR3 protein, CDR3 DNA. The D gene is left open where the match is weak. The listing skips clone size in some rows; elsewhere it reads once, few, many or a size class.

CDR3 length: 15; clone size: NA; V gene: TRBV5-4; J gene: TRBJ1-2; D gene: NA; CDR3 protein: CASSPGAGSNYGYTF; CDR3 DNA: TGTGCCAGCAGTCCTGGGGCGGGGTCCAACTATGGCTACACCTTC
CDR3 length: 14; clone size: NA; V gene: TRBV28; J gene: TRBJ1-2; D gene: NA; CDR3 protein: CASSLQGGVYGYTF; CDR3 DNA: TGTGCCAGCAGTTTACAAGGAGGCGTCTATGGCTACACCTTC
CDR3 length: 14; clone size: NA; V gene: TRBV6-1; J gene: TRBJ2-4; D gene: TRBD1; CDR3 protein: CASSWTGGINIQYF; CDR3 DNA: TGTGCCAGCAGCTGGACAGGGGGGATAAACATTCAGTACTTC
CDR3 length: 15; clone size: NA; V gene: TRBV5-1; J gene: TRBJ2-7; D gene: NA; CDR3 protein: CASSLGSLGANEQYF; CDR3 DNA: TGCGCCAGCAGCTTGGGGTCGCTGGGGGCCAACGAGCAGTACTTC
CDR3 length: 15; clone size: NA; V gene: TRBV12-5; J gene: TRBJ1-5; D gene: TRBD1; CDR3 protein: CASGLVGQGFQPQHF; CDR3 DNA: TGTGCTAGTGGTTTGGTAGGACAGGGCTTTCAGCCCCAGCATTTT
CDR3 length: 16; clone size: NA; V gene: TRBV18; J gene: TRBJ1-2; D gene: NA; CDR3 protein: CASSPFMGASNYGYTF; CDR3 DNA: TGTGCCAGCTCACCTTTCATGGGGGCCTCTAACTATGGCTACACCTTC
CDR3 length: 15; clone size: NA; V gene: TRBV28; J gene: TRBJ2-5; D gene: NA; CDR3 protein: CASSLSRAGQETQYF; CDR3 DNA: TGTGCCAGCAGTTTATCCCGGGCAGGGCAAGAGACCCAGTACTTC
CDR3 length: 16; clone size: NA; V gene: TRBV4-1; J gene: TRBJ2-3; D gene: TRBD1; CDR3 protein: CASSQDRMQGADTQYF; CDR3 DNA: TGCGCCAGCAGCCAAGATCGTATGCAGGGGGCAGATACGCAGTATTTT
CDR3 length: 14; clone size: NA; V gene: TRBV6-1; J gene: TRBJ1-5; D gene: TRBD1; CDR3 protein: CASTTDRVGQPQHF; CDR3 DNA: TGTGCCAGCACCACTGACAGGGTAGGACAGCCCCAGCATTTT
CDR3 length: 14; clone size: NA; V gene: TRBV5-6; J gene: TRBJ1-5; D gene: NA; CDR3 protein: CASSYQEANQPQHF; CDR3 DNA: TGTGCCAGCAGCTATCAGGAGGCCAATCAGCCCCAGCATTTT
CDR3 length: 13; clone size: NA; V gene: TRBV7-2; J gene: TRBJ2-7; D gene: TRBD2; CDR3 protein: CASSRTSTYEQYF; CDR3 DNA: TGTGCCAGCAGCAGGACTAGCACTTACGAGCAGTACTTC
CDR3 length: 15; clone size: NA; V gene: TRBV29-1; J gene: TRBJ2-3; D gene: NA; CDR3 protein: CSVEVVGGSTDTQYF; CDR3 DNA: TGCAGCGTTGAAGTCGTTGGCGGGAGCACAGATACGCAGTATTTT
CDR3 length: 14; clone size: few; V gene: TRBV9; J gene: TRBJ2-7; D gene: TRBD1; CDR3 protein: CASSTGQGSYEQYF; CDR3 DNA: TGTGCCAGCAGCACGGGACAGGGGTCCTACGAGCAGTACTTC
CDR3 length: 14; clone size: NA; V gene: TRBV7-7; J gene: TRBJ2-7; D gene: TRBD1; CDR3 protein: CASSSGTGGTEQYF; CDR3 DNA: TGTGCTAGCAGCTCGGGGACAGGGGGCACAGAGCAGTACTTC
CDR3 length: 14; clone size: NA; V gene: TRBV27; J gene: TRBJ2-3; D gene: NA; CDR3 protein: CASSSLRGRDTQYF; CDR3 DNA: TGTGCCAGCAGTTCGCTCAGGGGTAGAGATACGCAGTATTTT
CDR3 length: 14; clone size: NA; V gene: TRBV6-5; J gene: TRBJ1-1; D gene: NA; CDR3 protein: CASRTPGGVTEAFF; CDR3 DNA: TGTGCCAGCAGAACCCCCGGGGGTGTCACTGAAGCTTTCTTT
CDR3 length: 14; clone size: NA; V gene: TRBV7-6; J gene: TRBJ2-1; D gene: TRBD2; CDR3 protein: CASSFRLAGGEQFF; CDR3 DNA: TGTGCCAGCAGCTTCCGACTAGCGGGCGGTGAGCAGTTCTTC
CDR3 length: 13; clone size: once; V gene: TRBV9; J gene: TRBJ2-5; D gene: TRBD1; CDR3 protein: CASSGQGLATQYF; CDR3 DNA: TGTGCCAGCAGCGGACAGGGGTTGGCGACCCAGTACTTC
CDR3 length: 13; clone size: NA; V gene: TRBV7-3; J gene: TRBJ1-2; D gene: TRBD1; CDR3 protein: CASSQTGGRGYTF; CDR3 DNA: TGTGCCAGCAGCCAGACAGGGGGCCGTGGCTACACCTTC
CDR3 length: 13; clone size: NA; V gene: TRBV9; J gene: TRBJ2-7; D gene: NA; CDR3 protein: CASSEASSYEQYF; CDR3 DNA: TGTGCCAGCAGTGAAGCTAGTAGCTACGAGCAGTACTTC
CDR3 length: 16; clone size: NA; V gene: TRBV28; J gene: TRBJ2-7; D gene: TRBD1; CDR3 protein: CASSSLTGTGKYEQYF; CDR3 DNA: TGTGCCAGCAGTTCCCTTACTGGGACAGGGAAATACGAGCAGTACTTC
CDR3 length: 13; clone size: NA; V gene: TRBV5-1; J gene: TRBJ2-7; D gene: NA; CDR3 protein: CASSPQPRGEQYF; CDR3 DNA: TGCGCCAGCAGCCCGCAACCTAGGGGCGAGCAGTACTTC
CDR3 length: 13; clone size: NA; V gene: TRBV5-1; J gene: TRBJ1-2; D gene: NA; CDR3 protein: CASSSGDGPGYTF; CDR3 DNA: TGCGCCAGCAGCTCTGGAGACGGCCCCGGCTACACCTTC
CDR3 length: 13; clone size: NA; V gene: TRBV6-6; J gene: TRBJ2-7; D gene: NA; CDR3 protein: CASSYSARLEQYF; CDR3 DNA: TGTGCCAGCAGTTACTCAGCCAGACTCGAGCAGTACTTC
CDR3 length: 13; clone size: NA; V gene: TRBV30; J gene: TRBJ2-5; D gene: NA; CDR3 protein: CAWSPGNQETQYF; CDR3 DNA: TGTGCCTGGTCCCCCGGGAACCAAGAGACCCAGTACTTC
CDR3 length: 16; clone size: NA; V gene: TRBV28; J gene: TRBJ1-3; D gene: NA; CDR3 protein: CASSFGGTLTGNTIYF; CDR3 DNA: TGTGCCAGCAGTTTCGGGGGGACACTGACTGGAAACACCATATATTTT
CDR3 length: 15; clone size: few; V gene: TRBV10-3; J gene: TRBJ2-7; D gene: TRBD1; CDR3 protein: CAIRSETGANYEQYF; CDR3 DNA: TGTGCCATCAGGTCGGAGACAGGGGCGAACTACGAGCAGTACTTC
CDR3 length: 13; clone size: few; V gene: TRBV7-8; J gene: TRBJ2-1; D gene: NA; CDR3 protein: CASSSNYRNEQFF; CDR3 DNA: TGTGCCAGCAGCTCAAACTACCGCAATGAGCAGTTCTTC
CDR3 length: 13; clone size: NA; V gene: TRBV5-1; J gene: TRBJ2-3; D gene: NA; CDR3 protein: CASSRERADTQYF; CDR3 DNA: TGCGCCAGCAGCCGGGAGCGGGCAGATACGCAGTATTTT
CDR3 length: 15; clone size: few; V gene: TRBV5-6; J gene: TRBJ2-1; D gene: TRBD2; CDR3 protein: CASSFVAGAHNEQFF; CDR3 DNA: TGTGCCAGCAGCTTCGTAGCGGGAGCCCACAATGAGCAGTTCTTC
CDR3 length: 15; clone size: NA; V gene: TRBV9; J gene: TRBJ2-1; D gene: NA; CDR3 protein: CASSGSSDSYNEQFF; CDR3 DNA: TGTGCCAGCAGCGGATCTAGCGACTCCTACAATGAGCAGTTCTTC
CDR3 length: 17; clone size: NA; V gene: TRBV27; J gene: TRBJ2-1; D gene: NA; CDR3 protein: CASRSQGYYFSYNEQFF; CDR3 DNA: TGTGCCAGCAGGAGTCAAGGATACTATTTCTCCTACAATGAGCAGTTCTTC
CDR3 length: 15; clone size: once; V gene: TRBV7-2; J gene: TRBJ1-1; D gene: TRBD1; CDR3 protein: CASSADRGLGTEAFF; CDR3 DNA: TGTGCCAGCAGTGCCGACAGGGGGCTGGGCACTGAAGCTTTCTTT
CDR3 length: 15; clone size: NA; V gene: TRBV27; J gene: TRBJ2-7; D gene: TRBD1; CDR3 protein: CASSLDGQGDYEQYF; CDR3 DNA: TGTGCCAGCAGTTTAGACGGACAGGGTGACTACGAGCAGTACTTC
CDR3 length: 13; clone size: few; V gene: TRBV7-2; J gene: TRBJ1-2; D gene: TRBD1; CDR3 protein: CASSLGQGYGYTF; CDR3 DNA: TGTGCCAGCAGCTTGGGACAGGGGTATGGCTACACCTTC
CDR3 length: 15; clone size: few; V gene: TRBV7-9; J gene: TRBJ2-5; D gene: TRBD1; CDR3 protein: CASSSKTGVEETQYF; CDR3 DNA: TGTGCCAGCAGCTCTAAGACAGGGGTTGAGGAGACCCAGTACTTC
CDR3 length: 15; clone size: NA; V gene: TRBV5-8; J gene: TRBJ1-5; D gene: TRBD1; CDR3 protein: CASSFGGGRNQPQHF; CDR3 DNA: TGTGCCAGCAGTTTTGGAGGGGGCCGCAATCAGCCCCAGCATTTT
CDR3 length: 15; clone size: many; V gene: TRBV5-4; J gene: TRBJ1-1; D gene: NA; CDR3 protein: CASSLVGTMNTEAFF; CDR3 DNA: TGTGCCAGCAGCTTGGTGGGGACAATGAACACTGAAGCTTTCTTT
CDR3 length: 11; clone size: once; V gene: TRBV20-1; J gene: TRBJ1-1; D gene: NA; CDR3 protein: CSARGGTEAFF; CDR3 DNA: TGCAGTGCTAGGGGGGGCACTGAAGCTTTCTTT
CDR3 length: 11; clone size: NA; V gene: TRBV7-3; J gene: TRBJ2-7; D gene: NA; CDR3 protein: CASSQGEEQYF; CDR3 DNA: TGTGCCAGCAGTCAAGGAGAGGAGCAGTACTTC